This is a list of T cell receptor beta chains from one sample in a study of T cells in Graves' hyperthyroidism and ophthalmopathy. TCRdb processed the multiplex PCR reads anew with MiXCR; each CDR3 protein has one entry. Of 300,000 to 450,000 distinct CDR3 sequences in the sample, approximately 14% were seen once. Sequences were obtained from blood. The receptors here all came from a woman aged 18-29 years with Graves' hyperthyroidism that later progressed to Graves' ophthalmopathy. Both conserved end residues are part of each CDR3. The order of the fields is clone size, V gene, D gene, J gene, CDR3 protein, CDR3 DNA. The D gene is left open where the match is weak. Clone size is shown for a subset of rows, as once, few, many or a class of expanded clone.

clone size: many
V gene: TRBV2
D gene: .
J gene: TRBJ2-7
CDR3 protein: CASMLSGLSYEQYF
CDR3 DNA: TGTGCCAGCATGTTGTCAGGGCTCTCCTACGAGCAGTACTTC

clone size: few
V gene: TRBV28
D gene: .
J gene: TRBJ2-7
CDR3 protein: CASGSLRNRTYEQYF
CDR3 DNA: TGTGCCAGCGGTTCGCTCCGGAACAGGACCTACGAGCAGTACTTC

clone size: few
V gene: TRBV20-1
D gene: TRBD2
J gene: TRBJ2-2
CDR3 protein: CSAKGRAGAGELFF
CDR3 DNA: TGCAGTGCTAAAGGGCGAGCGGGAGCGGGGGAGCTGTTTTTT

clone size: many
V gene: TRBV29-1
D gene: .
J gene: TRBJ1-2
CDR3 protein: CSVWRQSYGYTF
CDR3 DNA: TGCAGCGTTTGGAGACAGAGCTATGGCTACACCTTC

clone size: few
V gene: TRBV15
D gene: .
J gene: TRBJ2-6
CDR3 protein: CATSRDVLAVSSGANVLTF
CDR3 DNA: TGTGCCACCAGCAGAGATGTGTTAGCGGTCTCCTCTGGGGCCAACGTCCTGACTTTC

clone size: .
V gene: TRBV5-4
D gene: TRBD2
J gene: TRBJ2-3
CDR3 protein: CASSFGGAWVTDTQYF
CDR3 DNA: TGTGCCAGCAGCTTCGGGGGGGCATGGGTCACAGATACGCAGTATTTT

clone size: many
V gene: TRBV28
D gene: TRBD2
J gene: TRBJ2-7
CDR3 protein: CASSFRDYIYEQYF
CDR3 DNA: TGTGCCAGCAGTTTTAGGGACTACATCTACGAGCAGTACTTC

clone size: once
V gene: TRBV4-1
D gene: .
J gene: TRBJ2-2
CDR3 protein: CASSRHRVTNTGELFF
CDR3 DNA: TGCGCCAGCAGCCGACATCGCGTTACGAACACCGGGGAGCTGTTTTTT

clone size: many
V gene: TRBV3-1
D gene: .
J gene: TRBJ2-2
CDR3 protein: CASSPPLSTGELFF
CDR3 DNA: TGTGCCAGCAGCCCCCCCTTAAGCACCGGGGAGCTGTTTTTT

clone size: few
V gene: TRBV27
D gene: .
J gene: TRBJ2-7
CDR3 protein: CASRPSVGGHEQYF
CDR3 DNA: TGTGCCAGCAGACCGTCGGTGGGGGGACACGAGCAGTACTTC

clone size: many
V gene: TRBV24-1
D gene: TRBD1
J gene: TRBJ2-1
CDR3 protein: CATSDLWTGGNEQFF
CDR3 DNA: TGTGCCACCAGTGATTTGTGGACAGGGGGAAATGAGCAGTTCTTC

clone size: many
V gene: TRBV28
D gene: .
J gene: TRBJ2-2
CDR3 protein: CASTGTPTTNTGELFF
CDR3 DNA: TGTGCCAGCACCGGGACTCCCACTACGAACACCGGGGAGCTGTTTTTT

clone size: .
V gene: TRBV15
D gene: TRBD1
J gene: TRBJ2-2
CDR3 protein: CATSTDGQGGAGELFF
CDR3 DNA: TGTGCCACCAGCACCGATGGACAGGGGGGTGCCGGGGAGCTGTTTTTT

clone size: few
V gene: TRBV5-4
D gene: .
J gene: TRBJ2-1
CDR3 protein: CASTSRENEQFF
CDR3 DNA: TGTGCCAGCACCTCACGGGAGAATGAGCAGTTCTTC

clone size: .
V gene: TRBV6-1
D gene: TRBD1
J gene: TRBJ1-5
CDR3 protein: CASRLMAGGSQPQHF
CDR3 DNA: TGTGCCAGCAGGCTCATGGCAGGGGGCTCGCAGCCCCAGCATTTT

clone size: .
V gene: TRBV6-2/TRBV6-3
D gene: .
J gene: TRBJ2-7
CDR3 protein: CASTPFPSYEQYF
CDR3 DNA: TGTGCCAGCACCCCCTTCCCTTCCTACGAGCAGTACTTC

clone size: many
V gene: TRBV12-3/TRBV12-4
D gene: .
J gene: TRBJ2-1
CDR3 protein: CATAGAYNEQFF
CDR3 DNA: TGTGCCACTGCAGGGGCCTACAATGAGCAGTTCTTC

clone size: many
V gene: TRBV7-2
D gene: TRBD2
J gene: TRBJ2-5
CDR3 protein: CASSLRSGRPQETQYF
CDR3 DNA: TGTGCCAGCAGCCTCCGTAGCGGGAGACCACAAGAGACCCAGTACTTC

clone size: once
V gene: TRBV20-1
D gene: TRBD1
J gene: TRBJ2-3
CDR3 protein: CSAIRQGASTDTQYF
CDR3 DNA: TGCAGTGCTATCAGACAGGGGGCGAGCACAGATACGCAGTATTTT

clone size: few
V gene: TRBV19
D gene: .
J gene: TRBJ1-2
CDR3 protein: CASSIPGGVYGYTF
CDR3 DNA: TGTGCCAGTAGTATTCCCGGTGGGGTCTATGGCTACACCTTC

clone size: few
V gene: TRBV9
D gene: TRBD2
J gene: TRBJ2-2
CDR3 protein: CASSRSGRGGTGELFF
CDR3 DNA: TGTGCCAGCAGCCGTAGCGGGAGAGGGGGGACCGGGGAGCTGTTTTTT

clone size: many
V gene: TRBV2
D gene: .
J gene: TRBJ1-1
CDR3 protein: CASSDPGLAAFF
CDR3 DNA: TGTGCCAGCAGTGACCCAGGGCTGGCAGCTTTCTTT

clone size: many
V gene: TRBV20-1
D gene: TRBD2
J gene: TRBJ2-7
CDR3 protein: CSARVLAESYEQYF
CDR3 DNA: TGCAGTGCTAGGGTCCTAGCGGAGTCCTACGAGCAGTACTTC

clone size: few
V gene: TRBV27
D gene: TRBD1
J gene: TRBJ2-1
CDR3 protein: CASSLLLRDRGRTEQFF
CDR3 DNA: TGTGCCAGCAGTCTCTTACTCCGGGACAGGGGGCGTACTGAGCAGTTCTTC

clone size: .
V gene: TRBV2
D gene: TRBD2
J gene: TRBJ2-7
CDR3 protein: CASTRGTSGIYEQYF
CDR3 DNA: TGTGCCAGCACCCGAGGGACTAGCGGCATTTACGAGCAGTACTTC

clone size: many
V gene: TRBV20-1
D gene: .
J gene: TRBJ2-7
CDR3 protein: CSARPGPPYEQYF
CDR3 DNA: TGCAGTGCTAGACCGGGACCCCCCTACGAGCAGTACTTC

clone size: many
V gene: TRBV6-2/TRBV6-3
D gene: TRBD1
J gene: TRBJ2-5
CDR3 protein: CASRPWTGAQETQYF
CDR3 DNA: TGTGCCAGCAGGCCATGGACAGGGGCACAAGAGACCCAGTACTTC

clone size: few
V gene: TRBV6-1
D gene: .
J gene: TRBJ2-3
CDR3 protein: CASSSVSRDTQYF
CDR3 DNA: TGTGCCAGCAGTTCTGTGTCCCGGGATACGCAGTATTTT

clone size: many
V gene: TRBV11-2
D gene: .
J gene: TRBJ2-1
CDR3 protein: CASSLRTIEGHEQFF
CDR3 DNA: TGTGCCAGCAGCCTTAGAACTATCGAGGGCCATGAGCAGTTCTTC

clone size: many
V gene: TRBV28
D gene: .
J gene: TRBJ1-2
CDR3 protein: CASSLRGGWGMTLWNYTF
CDR3 DNA: TGTGCCAGCAGTTTAAGGGGCGGCTGGGGAATGACTTTATGGAACTACACCTTC

clone size: many
V gene: TRBV20-1
D gene: TRBD2
J gene: TRBJ2-1
CDR3 protein: CSARDLASGVSYNEQFF
CDR3 DNA: TGCAGTGCTAGAGATTTAGCTAGCGGGGTCTCCTACAATGAGCAGTTCTTC

clone size: few
V gene: TRBV4-1
D gene: .
J gene: TRBJ1-5
CDR3 protein: CASSQGRGRFSQPQHF
CDR3 DNA: TGCGCCAGCAGCCAAGGTAGAGGGAGGTTTAGTCAGCCCCAGCATTTT

clone size: .
V gene: TRBV19
D gene: .
J gene: TRBJ1-5
CDR3 protein: CASSIAIYSNQPQHF
CDR3 DNA: TGTGCCAGTAGTATCGCCATTTATAGCAATCAGCCCCAGCATTTT

clone size: many
V gene: TRBV7-9
D gene: TRBD1
J gene: TRBJ2-7
CDR3 protein: CASSLGRDSYEQYF
CDR3 DNA: TGTGCCAGCAGCTTAGGCCGGGACAGCTACGAGCAGTACTTC

clone size: many
V gene: TRBV18
D gene: TRBD2
J gene: TRBJ2-5
CDR3 protein: CASSPLAGVETQYF
CDR3 DNA: TGTGCCAGCTCACCGTTAGCGGGAGTGGAGACCCAGTACTTC

clone size: many
V gene: TRBV2
D gene: TRBD1
J gene: TRBJ1-2
CDR3 protein: CASSGQGNTF
CDR3 DNA: TGTGCCAGCAGTGGACAGGGGAACACCTTC

clone size: many
V gene: TRBV6-1
D gene: TRBD2
J gene: TRBJ2-2
CDR3 protein: CASRKRTSFTGELFF
CDR3 DNA: TGTGCCAGCAGAAAAAGGACTAGCTTCACCGGGGAGCTGTTTTTT

clone size: many
V gene: TRBV29-1
D gene: .
J gene: TRBJ2-3
CDR3 protein: CSVKTLTDTQYF
CDR3 DNA: TGCAGCGTTAAGACCCTCACAGATACGCAGTATTTT

clone size: .
V gene: TRBV5-1
D gene: .
J gene: TRBJ2-3
CDR3 protein: CASSLEPDTQYF
CDR3 DNA: TGCGCCAGCAGCTTGGAGCCCGATACGCAGTATTTT

clone size: many
V gene: TRBV6-1
D gene: TRBD2
J gene: TRBJ2-2
CDR3 protein: CASRQRGGLAGSSSTGELFF
CDR3 DNA: TGTGCCAGCAGGCAACGAGGGGGACTAGCGGGATCTTCGAGCACCGGGGAGCTGTTTTTT

clone size: many
V gene: TRBV2
D gene: TRBD1
J gene: TRBJ2-3
CDR3 protein: CASSGPQGPDTQYF
CDR3 DNA: TGTGCCAGCAGTGGCCCACAGGGGCCAGATACGCAGTATTTT

clone size: many
V gene: TRBV28
D gene: .
J gene: TRBJ2-7
CDR3 protein: CASSLSGPFYEQYF
CDR3 DNA: TGTGCCAGCAGTTTATCTGGCCCCTTCTACGAGCAGTACTTC

clone size: .
V gene: TRBV20-1
D gene: TRBD2
J gene: TRBJ2-1
CDR3 protein: CSAKGLATALGGGGQFF
CDR3 DNA: TGCAGTGCTAAGGGACTAGCGACAGCCCTCGGAGGGGGGGGGCAGTTCTTC

clone size: few
V gene: TRBV27
D gene: .
J gene: TRBJ1-1
CDR3 protein: CASNPSKLWVNTEAFF
CDR3 DNA: TGTGCCAGCAACCCGAGCAAGCTCTGGGTGAACACTGAAGCTTTCTTT

clone size: many
V gene: TRBV7-9
D gene: .
J gene: TRBJ2-1
CDR3 protein: CASSFAYEQFF
CDR3 DNA: TGTGCCAGCAGCTTTGCTTATGAGCAGTTCTTC

clone size: few
V gene: TRBV20-1
D gene: .
J gene: TRBJ2-3
CDR3 protein: CSARENGKTDTQYF
CDR3 DNA: TGCAGTGCTAGAGAGAATGGGAAGACAGATACGCAGTATTTT

clone size: few
V gene: TRBV12-3/TRBV12-4
D gene: TRBD2
J gene: TRBJ2-1
CDR3 protein: CASSFWEGHEQFF
CDR3 DNA: TGTGCCAGCAGTTTCTGGGAGGGACATGAGCAGTTCTTC

clone size: few
V gene: TRBV12-3/TRBV12-4
D gene: TRBD1
J gene: TRBJ2-3
CDR3 protein: CASSPLEGAQLGTDTQYF
CDR3 DNA: TGTGCCAGCAGTCCCCTCGAGGGGGCACAGTTGGGCACAGATACGCAGTATTTT

clone size: few
V gene: TRBV24-1
D gene: TRBD2
J gene: TRBJ2-3
CDR3 protein: CATSDSASGRTDTQYF
CDR3 DNA: TGTGCCACCAGTGACTCCGCTAGCGGGAGAACAGATACGCAGTATTTT

clone size: few
V gene: TRBV6-1
D gene: TRBD1
J gene: TRBJ2-3
CDR3 protein: CASSESPTGQGALNTQYF
CDR3 DNA: TGTGCCAGCAGTGAATCACCCACGGGGCAGGGGGCGCTTAATACGCAGTATTTT